Given below is one T cell receptor beta chain in context. What it binds is not known. V lost 1 base to trimming and J lost 8 bases, with 11 bases between them. CDR1 and CDR2 (germline): GTSNPN, SVGIG (reference sequence). The CDR3 sequence is 13 residues long. The repertoire was sequenced with immunoSEQ multiplex PCR; TCRdb's copy has only in-frame clones and lacks some. The table includes about 140,000 clones, around 90% detected once. The entry originates in a study of CD4+ T cells in melanoma. Study outcomes and limitations: Diverse differentiation states were reported for melanoma neoantigen-specific CD4+ T cells. A reported correlation linked neoantigen-specific CD4+ T cells to CD8+, macrophage and B cell function.

The source of this sequence is a human donor with melanoma. The chain has TRBV30 and TRBJ2-2; D is unresolved. CDR3: CAWSGFVSGELFF. The CDR3 DNA follows: TGTGCCTGGAGTGGCTTCGTGTCTGGGGAGCTGTTTTTT.